What follows are 15 T cell receptor beta chains derived from one specimen sequenced in a study of human T cells and chemical hapten exposure. Indicated time point: patch test 1, 2 weeks after DPC sensitization. Treatment specified: therapeutic diphenylcyclopropenone sensitization with weekly scalp DPC. TCRdb re-called the RACE reads through MiXCR, storing one row per CDR3 protein. The table has some 340,000 distinct CDR3 sequences, about 7% seen once. This specimen consisted of whole blood, obtained in connection with sensitization to the hapten diphenylcyclopropenone (DPC). These receptors all stem from a woman under 30 with alopecia areata. Some clones in this sample may be carry-over from other donors' samples.

The V call is TRBV20-1, the J call TRBJ1-6, with D unresolved. This CDR3 is built from 15 residues. The V and J ends lost 0 bases and 6 bases respectively, with 12 bases between them. From germline, CDR1 is DFQATT and CDR2 SNEGSKA (reference sequence). The CDR3 region has the DNA TGCAGTGCTAGAGATCAGACAAGGTTTAATTCACCCCTCCACTTT. Encoded protein: CSARDQTRFNSPLHF.

This clonotype was detected a few times. This chain connects TRBV6-2 or TRBV6-3 to TRBJ1-1; D not certain. Per germline, CDR1 MNHEY and CDR2 SVGEGT. This CDR3 spans 15 amino acids. Trimming removed 7 bases from V and 0 bases from J, with 15 bases in between. CDR3 coding DNA: TGTGCCAGCAATTATGCAACGGGCCTGAACACTGAAGCTTTCTTT. Protein: CASNYATGLNTEAFF.

This clonotype was seen ten or more times. This rearrangement joins TRBV4-3 to TRBJ1-1; 7 bases agree with TRBD1. Germline CDR1 reads LGHNA; CDR2 reads YSLEER. CDR3 length: 15 amino acids. The J segment lost 4 bases and the V segment lost 4 bases, leaving 9 bases of the junction unmatched. The CDR3 region has the DNA TGCGCCAGCAGCCGTATCCAGGGGGGAGGCACTGAAGCTTTCTTT. Protein: CASSRIQGGGTEAFF.

A remark on this clonotype: The CDR3 does not close with the conserved phenylalanine or tryptophan, likely indicating a read error. The V call is TRBV29-1, the J call TRBJ1-1; D remains unclear. Germline V gene sequence: CDR1 SQVTM, CDR2 ANQGSEA. The CDR3 is made up of 11 amino acids. V lost 7 bases and J lost 8, with 14 bases in between. The CDR3 reads CSAQSGSEAFI. The CDR3 region has the DNA TGCAGCGCCCAGAGCGGTTCCGAAGCTTTCATT.

V and J are TRBV2 and TRBJ2-7; TRBD1 might be the D (5 bases). Germline CDR1 SNHLY, CDR2 FYNNEI. The CDR3 sequence is 14 residues long. V was clipped by 7 bases and J by 9 bases, with 22 bases between them. The CDR3 loop reads CASKLRGAQVGQYF. CDR3 sequence (DNA): TGTGCCAGCAAACTGAGAGGAGCACAGGTGGGGCAGTACTTC. Full variable domain (rest looked up from reference TRBV2 and TRBJ2-7): EPEVTQTPSHQVTQMGQEVILRCVPISNHLYFYWYRQILGQKVEFLVSFYNNEISEKSEIFDDQFSVERPDGSNFTLKIRSTKLEDSAMYFCASKLRGAQVGQYFGPGTRLTVT.

In this sample, this clonotype turned up a few times. The chain links TRBV6-2 or TRBV6-3 to TRBJ1-4, with D uncertain. Trimming left V 2 bases short and J 2 bases short, with 12 bases between. The CDR3 totals 16 residues. CDR1 is MNHEY, CDR2 SVGEGT, per germline. CDR3 sequence reads: CASSYEEGVTNEKLFF. For the CDR3, the DNA is TGTGCCAGCAGTTACGAGGAGGGCGTGACTAATGAAAAACTGTTTTTT.

The chain uses TRBV28 and TRBJ1-4, with D possibly being TRBD1 (5 bases). The germline V gene has CDR1 MDHEN and CDR2 SYDVKM. With 5 bases removed from V and 8 bases from J, the gap between germline ends came to 30 bases. The CDR3 length is 19 residues. The CDR3 reads CASSVTPPGGAGVHEKLFF. The DNA for the CDR3 is TGTGCCAGCAGTGTAACACCCCCGGGAGGGGCGGGAGTTCACGAAAAACTGTTTTTT. The variable domain in full, completed from reference TRBV28 and TRBJ1-4, reads DVKVTQSSRYLVKRTGEKVFLECVQDMDHENMFWYRQDPGLGLRLIYFSYDVKMKEKGDIPEGYSVSREKKERFSLILESASTNQTSMYLCASSVTPPGGAGVHEKLFFGSGTQLSVL.

The CDR3 nucleotides are TGTGCCAGCAGCACAGGGCCCACTGAAGCTTTCTTT. This sequence encodes CASSTGPTEAFF. This sequence joins TRBV2 and TRBJ1-1; tentatively, D is TRBD1 (6 bases). The germline V gene has CDR1 SNHLY and CDR2 FYNNEI. This CDR3 is 12 amino acids long. V was clipped by 6 bases and J by 4 bases, with 9 bases between them.

Many counts were recorded for this clonotype. The rearrangement links TRBV6-5 to TRBJ2-5; 7 bases fit TRBD2. Germline lookup yields CDR1 MNHEY and CDR2 SVGAGI. Trimming took 10 bases from V and 5 from J; bases not matched to a gene: 4. There are 11 residues in the CDR3. The CDR3: CATQGGETQYF. In nucleotides, the CDR3 is TGTGCCACCCAGGGAGGGGAGACCCAGTACTTC.

This clonotype was seen repeatedly, ten times or more. This chain connects TRBV29-1 to TRBJ1-1; D not certain. V was pared by 4 bases and J by 0 bases, with 3 bases between. Germline V gene sequence: CDR1 SQVTM, CDR2 ANQGSEA. This CDR3 has 11 residues. The chain's CDR3 is CSVVLNTEAFF. DNA for the CDR3: TGCAGCGTTGTGTTGAACACTGAAGCTTTCTTT.

The chain combines TRBV20-1 with TRBJ1-5; 12 bases line up with TRBD1. V was clipped by 3 bases and J by 6 bases; unmatched bases: 6. Germline V gene sequence: CDR1 DFQATT, CDR2 SNEGSKA (reference sequence). There are 15 residues in the CDR3. CDR3 amino acids: CSASRGQGAGQPQHF. Here the CDR3 DNA reads TGCAGTGCTAGCCGGGGACAGGGGGCGGGTCAGCCCCAGCATTTT.

This clonotype was found a few times. The chain carries TRBV4-1 and TRBJ2-3; no clear D. The ends were cut back, 1 base at V and 2 bases at J, with 7 bases in the middle. Germline V CDR1 and CDR2: MGHRA, YSYEKL. The CDR3 consists of 14 residues. This CDR3 is CASSQGDYTDTQYF. The DNA of the CDR3 is TGCGCCAGCAGCCAAGGAGATTACACAGATACGCAGTATTTT.

As regards this clonotype: An end of the junction does not agree with germline; a read error may underlie this. The V call is TRBV12-3 or TRBV12-4, the J call TRBJ2-7; 11 nucleotides match TRBD2. This CDR3 region has 16 residues. The CDR3 sequence is CAGSPQTSGATYEQYF. In nucleotides, the CDR3 is TGTGCCGGCAGTCCCCAGACTAGCGGGGCAACCTACGAGCAGTACTTC.

This clonotype has more than one count but fewer than ten. The chain joins TRBV28 to TRBJ1-5; D possibly corresponds to TRBD1 (5 bases). The CDR3 spans 14 residues. Germline V CDR1 and CDR2: MDHEN, SYDVKM. V shed 7 bases and J shed 5 bases, with 15 bases lying between them. CDR3 sequence reads: CASIGAGADQPQHF. The CDR3 nucleotides read TGTGCCAGCATAGGGGCAGGAGCAGATCAGCCCCAGCATTTT.

In this sample, this clonotype turned up a few times. The rearrangement links TRBV19 to TRBJ1-2; 7 bases map to TRBD1. Trimming took 7 bases from V and 8 from J; bases not matched to a gene: 10. There are 13 residues in the CDR3. Germline CDR1 LNHDA, CDR2 SQIVND (reference sequence). CDR3 nucleotides: TGTGCCAGTACCAATTACGACAGGGTGGGCTACACCTTC. Protein sequence: CASTNYDRVGYTF.